This T cell receptor beta chain was sequenced in a study of T-cell memory formation after mild COVID-19. Study at large: Largely, the TCR clusters proved donor specific.

TCRdb re-called the 5' RACE reads through MiXCR, storing one row per CDR3 protein. The sample lists about 470,000 distinct CDR3 sequences, 25% seen once, with around 13% in the top ten. V lost 7 bases and J lost 0; bases outside the gene matches: 9. CDR3 length: 15 amino acids. The germline gives CDR1 GTSNPN, CDR2 SVGIG (reference sequence). The study's findings and limits: The authors left the SARS-CoV-2 specificity of second-wave clones peaking on day 37 unconfirmed. Day 15 to 85 contractors were CD4/CD8 balanced; later expanders leaned CD4+.

This clonotype was seen a few times. Its antigen is not identified. The TCR originated in an adult woman who had mild COVID-19 (a few samples of this study predate the infection). Cell type and time point are not known. Source material: PBMCs or a T cell subset sorted from them (not recorded which). The chain couples TRBV30 to TRBJ2-1; 7 nucleotides align to TRBD1. The CDR3 nucleotides read TGTGCCTCTAAGGGGGCGAGTTTCTCCTACAATGAGCAGTTCTTC. Residues: CASKGASFSYNEQFF.